This T cell receptor (beta chain) was identified during a study of T cells in Graves' hyperthyroidism and ophthalmopathy. Amplified TCR beta CDR3 regions derived from RNA transcripts. HTBI primers were the set used in a first-round RT-PCR of the TCR CDR3. TCRdb called the multiplex PCR reads again in MiXCR, with one record for every CDR3 protein. The sample has 340,000 or so distinct CDR3 sequences, approximately 22% seen once; the top ten hold around 50%. The CDR3 has 14 residues. Per the germline V gene, CDR1 is LNHDA and CDR2 is SQIVND (reference sequence). V lost 3 bases, J lost 3 bases, and 11 bases lay in between.

The clonotype was recovered from a woman in her forties or fifties with Graves' hyperthyroidism. J is TRBJ1-2 and V is TRBV19; D gene uncertain. The sample consisted of blood. The CDR3 region is CASSITRADYGYTF. CDR3 in DNA: TGTGCCAGTAGTATTACGCGGGCGGACTATGGCTACACCTTC.